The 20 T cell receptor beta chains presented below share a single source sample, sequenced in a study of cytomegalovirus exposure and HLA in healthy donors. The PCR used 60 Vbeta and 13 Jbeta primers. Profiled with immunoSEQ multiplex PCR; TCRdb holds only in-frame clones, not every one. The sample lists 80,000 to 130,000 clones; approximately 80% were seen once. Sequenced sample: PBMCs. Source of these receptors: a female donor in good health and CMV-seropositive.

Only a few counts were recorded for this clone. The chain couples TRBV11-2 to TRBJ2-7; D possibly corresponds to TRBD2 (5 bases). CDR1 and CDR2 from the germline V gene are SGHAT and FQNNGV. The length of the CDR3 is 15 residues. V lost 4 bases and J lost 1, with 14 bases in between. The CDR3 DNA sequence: TGTGCCAGCAGCTGGGAGAGACATGTTTCCTACGAGCAGTACTTC. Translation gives CASSWERHVSYEQYF.

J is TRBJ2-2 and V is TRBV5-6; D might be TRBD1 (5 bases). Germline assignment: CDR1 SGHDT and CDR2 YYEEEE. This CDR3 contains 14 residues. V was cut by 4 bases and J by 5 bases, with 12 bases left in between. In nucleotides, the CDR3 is TGTGCCAGCAGCCGCCTGGACATAACCGGGGAGCTGTTTTTT. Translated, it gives CASSRLDITGELFF.

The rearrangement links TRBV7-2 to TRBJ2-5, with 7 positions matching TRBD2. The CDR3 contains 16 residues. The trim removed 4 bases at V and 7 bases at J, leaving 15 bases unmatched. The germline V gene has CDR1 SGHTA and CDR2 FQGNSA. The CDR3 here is CASSSDPGLPRGTQYF. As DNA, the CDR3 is TGTGCCAGCAGCTCGGATCCGGGACTACCACGTGGGACCCAGTACTTC.

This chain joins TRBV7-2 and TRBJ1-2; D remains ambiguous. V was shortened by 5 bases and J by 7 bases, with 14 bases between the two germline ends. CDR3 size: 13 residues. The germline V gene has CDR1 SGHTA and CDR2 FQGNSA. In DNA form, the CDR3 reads TGTGCCAGCAGCCTCCAGATACAGTTTGGCTACACCTTC. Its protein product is CASSLQIQFGYTF.

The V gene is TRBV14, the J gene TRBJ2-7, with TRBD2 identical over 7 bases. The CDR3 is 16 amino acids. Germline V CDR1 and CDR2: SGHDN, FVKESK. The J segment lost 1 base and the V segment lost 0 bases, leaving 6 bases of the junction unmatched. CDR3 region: CASSQDRLAESYEQYF. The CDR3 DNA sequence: TGTGCCAGCAGCCAAGATAGGCTAGCGGAGTCCTACGAGCAGTACTTC.

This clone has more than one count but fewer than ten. Written as DNA, the CDR3 is TGTGCCAGCAGCCCCCGTAACCTAGCGGGAGGTTACAATGAGCAGTTCTTC. This codes for CASSPRNLAGGYNEQFF. The chain is built from TRBV7-9 and TRBJ2-1, with 11 nucleotides matching TRBD2. With V trimmed by 5 bases and J by 4 bases, 10 bases remained unmatched. Germline CDR1 SEHNR, CDR2 FQNEAQ (reference sequence). The CDR3 runs 17 residues.

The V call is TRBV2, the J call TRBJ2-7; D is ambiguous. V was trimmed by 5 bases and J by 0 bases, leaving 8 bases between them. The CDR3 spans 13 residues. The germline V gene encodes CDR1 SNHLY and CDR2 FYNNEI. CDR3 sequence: CASSPDNSYEQYF. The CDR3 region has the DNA TGTGCCAGCAGTCCCGACAACTCCTACGAGCAGTACTTC.

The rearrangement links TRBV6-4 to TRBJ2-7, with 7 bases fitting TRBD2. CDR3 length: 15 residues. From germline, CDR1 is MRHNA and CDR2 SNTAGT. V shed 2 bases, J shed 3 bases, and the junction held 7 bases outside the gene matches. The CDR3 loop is CASSDRAGSGYEQYF. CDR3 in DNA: TGTGCCAGCAGTGACCGAGCGGGAAGCGGCTACGAGCAGTACTTC.

The CDR3 DNA reads TGTGCCAGCAGCTTAGGCGGGGGGAGGACAGATACGCAGTATTTT. Its translation: CASSLGGGRTDTQYF. The rearrangement joins TRBV7-6 to TRBJ2-3, with 8 bases fitting TRBD2. CDR1 is SGHVS, CDR2 FNYEAQ, per germline. The CDR3 is 15 residues long. V shed 1 base and J 3 bases; nucleotides not matched to a gene: 3. The full variable domain, its missing parts supplied by reference TRBV7-6 and TRBJ2-3, is GAGVSQSPRYKVTKRGQDVALRCDPISGHVSLYWYRQALGQGPEFLTYFNYEAQQDKSGLPNDRFSAERPEGSISTLTIQRTEQRDSAMYRCASSLGGGRTDTQYFGPGTRLTVL.

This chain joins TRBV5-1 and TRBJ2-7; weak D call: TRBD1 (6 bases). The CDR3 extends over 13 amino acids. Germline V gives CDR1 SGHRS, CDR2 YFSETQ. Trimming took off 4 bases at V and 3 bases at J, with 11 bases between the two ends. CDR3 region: CASSRRTDYEQYF. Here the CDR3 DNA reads TGCGCCAGCAGCCGGAGGACAGACTACGAGCAGTACTTC.

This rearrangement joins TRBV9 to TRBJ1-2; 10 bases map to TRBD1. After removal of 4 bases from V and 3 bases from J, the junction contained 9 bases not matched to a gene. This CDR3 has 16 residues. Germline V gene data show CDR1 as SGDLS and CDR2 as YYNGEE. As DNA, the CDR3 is TGTGCCAGCAGCCCCCGGGACAGGGGATCGGACTATGGCTACACCTTC. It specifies CASSPRDRGSDYGYTF.

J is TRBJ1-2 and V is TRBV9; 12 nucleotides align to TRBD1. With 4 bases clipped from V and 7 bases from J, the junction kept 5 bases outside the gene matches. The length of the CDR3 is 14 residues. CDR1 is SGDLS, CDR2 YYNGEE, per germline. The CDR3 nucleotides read TGTGCCAGCAGCAGGGGACAGGGGGCACCTGGCTACACCTTC. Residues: CASSRGQGAPGYTF.

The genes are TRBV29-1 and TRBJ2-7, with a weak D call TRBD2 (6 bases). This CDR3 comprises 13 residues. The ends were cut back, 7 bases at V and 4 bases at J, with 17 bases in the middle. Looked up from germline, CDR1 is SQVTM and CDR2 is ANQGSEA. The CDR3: CSARGAAAYEQYF. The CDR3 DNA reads TGCAGCGCCCGCGGGGCAGCGGCGTACGAGCAGTACTTC.

The CDR3 DNA follows: TGTGCCAGCAGCTTAGTGTCCCGCTTCGGGGCAGATACGCAGTATTTT. Encoded protein: CASSLVSRFGADTQYF. The chain uses TRBV7-6 and TRBJ2-3; the D gene is possibly TRBD2 (5 bases). V was clipped by 1 base and J by 4 bases, with 15 bases between them. The V gene's germline CDR1 is SGHVS and CDR2 FNYEAQ. This CDR3 spans 16 amino acids.

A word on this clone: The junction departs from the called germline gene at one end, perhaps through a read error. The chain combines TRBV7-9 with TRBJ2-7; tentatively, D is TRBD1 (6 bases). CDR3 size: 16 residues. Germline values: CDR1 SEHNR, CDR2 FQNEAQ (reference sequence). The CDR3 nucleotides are TGTTCCAGCAGCTTAAGGGACATTCAGGGACGCTACGAGCAGTACTTC. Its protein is CSSSLRDIQGRYEQYF. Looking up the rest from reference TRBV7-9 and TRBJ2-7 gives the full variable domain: DTGVSQNPRHKITKRGQNVTFRCDPISEHNRLYWYRQTLGQGPEFLTYFQNEAQLEKSRLLSDRFSAERPKGSFSTLEIQRTEQGDSAMYLCSSSLRDIQGRYEQYFGPGTRLTVT.

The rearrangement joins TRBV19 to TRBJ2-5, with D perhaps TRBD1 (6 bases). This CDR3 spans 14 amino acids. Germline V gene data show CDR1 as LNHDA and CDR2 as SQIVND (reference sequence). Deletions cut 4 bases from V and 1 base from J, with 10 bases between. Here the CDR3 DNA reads TGTGCCAGTAGTACCCGACAGGCCCAAGAGACCCAGTACTTC. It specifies CASSTRQAQETQYF.

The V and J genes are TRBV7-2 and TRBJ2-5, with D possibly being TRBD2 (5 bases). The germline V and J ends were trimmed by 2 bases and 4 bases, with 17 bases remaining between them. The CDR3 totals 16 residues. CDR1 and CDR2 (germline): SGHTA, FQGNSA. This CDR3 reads CASSLSSAGLRETQYF. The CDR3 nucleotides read TGTGCCAGCAGCTTATCGTCCGCGGGCCTGCGAGAGACCCAGTACTTC.

CDR3 loop: CASSQVISYEQYF. The CDR3 coding sequence is TGCGCCAGCAGCCAAGTCATCTCCTACGAGCAGTACTTC. The chain joins TRBV4-1 to TRBJ2-7; D gene unclear. Trimming took off 1 base at V and 0 bases at J, with 4 bases between the two ends. CDR1 and CDR2 (germline): MGHRA, YSYEKL. The length of the CDR3 is 13 residues.

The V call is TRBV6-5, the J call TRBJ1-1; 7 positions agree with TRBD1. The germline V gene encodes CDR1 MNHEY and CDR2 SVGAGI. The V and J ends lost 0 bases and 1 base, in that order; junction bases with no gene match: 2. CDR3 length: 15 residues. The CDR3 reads CASSYSNRGNTEAFF. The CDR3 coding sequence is TGTGCCAGCAGTTACTCGAACAGGGGGAACACTGAAGCTTTCTTT.

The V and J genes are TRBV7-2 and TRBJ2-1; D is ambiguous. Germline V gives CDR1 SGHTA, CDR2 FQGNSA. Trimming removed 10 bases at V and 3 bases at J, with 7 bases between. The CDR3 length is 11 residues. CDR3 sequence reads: CATSFYNEQFF. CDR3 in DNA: TGTGCCACCTCCTTCTACAATGAGCAGTTCTTC. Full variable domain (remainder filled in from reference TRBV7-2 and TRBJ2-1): GAGVSQSPSNKVTEKGKDVELRCDPISGHTALYWYRQSLGQGLEFLIYFQGNSAPDKSGLPSDRFSAERTGGSVSTLTIQRTQQEDSAVYLCATSFYNEQFFGPGTRLTVL.